The clone carrying this TCR beta chain was counted a few times. Its target is unknown. The sample belongs to a study of T cells in localized non-small cell lung cancer. Profiled with immunoSEQ multiplex PCR; TCRdb holds only in-frame clones, not every one. The table lists around 1,100 clones, about a third of them singletons. V was clipped by 4 bases and J by 6 bases, with 15 bases between them. CDR1 is SGHVS and CDR2 is FNYEAQ in the germline V gene. The CDR3 runs 14 residues. Study outcomes and limitations: Across samples, adjacent lung featured a median approximately 60 of the top 100 tumor clones. Adjacent uninvolved lung had the highest clonality, suggesting focused antigen responses. Longer overall survival associated with higher blood T cell density; shorter survival with higher adjacent-lung clonality. Because researchers sequenced only one region of the tumor, heterogeneity is still possible.

Sequencing used lung tumor tissue, obtained before any cancer treatment. The rearrangement joins TRBV7-6 to TRBJ2-5, with TRBD2 as a possible D gene (5 bases). The source of this sequence is a male donor at least 60 years old with stage I squamous cell lung carcinoma. The CDR3 sequence is CASSSGGLAKTQYF. Here the CDR3 DNA reads TGTGCCAGCAGCTCCGGTGGGCTAGCAAAGACCCAGTACTTC.